The entry below gives a single T cell receptor beta chain sequence along with its context. This record comes from a study of blood T cell repertoires in COVID-19. Those enrolled in Seattle joined during active infection and were followed longitudinally afterward. Assay used: immunoSEQ multiplex PCR; TCRdb lists only in-frame clones, some missing. The sample carries hundreds of thousands of clones, around 90% recorded once. Germline V lookup: CDR1 MDHEN, CDR2 SYDVKM. This CDR3 contains 16 residues. V was pared by 2 bases and J by 9 bases, with 19 bases between. This rearrangement joins TRBV28 to TRBJ1-4; weak D call: TRBD1 (6 bases). This TCR came from a middle-aged woman with COVID-19, enrolled during active disease. Sequencing was done on a sample of peripheral blood. DNA for the CDR3: TGTGCCAGCAGTTTAGGCCAAGACAGGCGGGGGAAAAAACTGTTTTTT. Translation: CASSLGQDRRGKKLFF.